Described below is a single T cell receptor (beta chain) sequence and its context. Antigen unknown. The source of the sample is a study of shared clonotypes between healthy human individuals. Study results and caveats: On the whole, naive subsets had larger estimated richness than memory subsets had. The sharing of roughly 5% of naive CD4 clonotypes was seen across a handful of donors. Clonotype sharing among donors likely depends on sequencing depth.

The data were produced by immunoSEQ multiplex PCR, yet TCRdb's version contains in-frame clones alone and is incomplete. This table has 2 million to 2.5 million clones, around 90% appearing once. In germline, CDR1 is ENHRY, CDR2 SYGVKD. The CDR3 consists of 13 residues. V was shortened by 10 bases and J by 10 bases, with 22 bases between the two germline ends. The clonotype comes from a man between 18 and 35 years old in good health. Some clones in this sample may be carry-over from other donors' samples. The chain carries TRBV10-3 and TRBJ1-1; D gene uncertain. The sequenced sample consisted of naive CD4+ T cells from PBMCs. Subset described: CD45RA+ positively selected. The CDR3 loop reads CATAPQETSLAFF. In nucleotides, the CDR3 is TGTGCCACCGCGCCTCAGGAGACGTCCTTAGCTTTCTTT.